This T cell receptor beta chain was retrieved from a study of T-cell memory formation after mild COVID-19 (dated by TCRdb to the early 2020s). A note on the overall study: Most TCR sequence clusters were specific to one of the two donors. T-cell clones expanding and contracting after mild COVID-19 in two donors were tracked by longitudinal TCRalpha and TCRbeta repertoire sequencing. Two young, previously healthy adult volunteers made up the cohort, one male and one female.

This clonotype has a count of ten or more. Its antigen is not yet known. An end of the junction differs from the germline gene, which may be a read error. Sequencing used an Illumina NovaSeq 6000. Using 5'RACE with constant-segment primers, TCRalpha and TCRbeta cDNA libraries were constructed, with sample barcodes and unique molecular identifiers added in the process. RNA was extracted from every sample with Trizol reagent. Amplification of the libraries took two PCR steps, and the second step added a second sample barcode plus Illumina TruSeq adapters. Libraries were sequenced on an Illumina NovaSeq with 2 x 150 bp paired-end reads. The paper's data handling went like this. The reads were demultiplexed and collapsed into UMI-guided consensus sequences using migec v1.2.7. With mixcr v2.1.11, UMI consensuses were aligned to TRA and TRB V and J templates and assembled into clonotypes. A clonotype was counted as expanded or contracted only when both edgeR and NoisET called the clonotype significant, with the noise models trained on biological replicates. For edgeR calls, the cutoffs were a false discovery rate-adjusted p below 0.01 and a log2 fold-change threshold of 1. As an exploratory analysis of dynamics, PCA with hierarchical clustering was applied to max-normalized trajectories of the 1000 most abundant clonotypes. The CD4 or CD8 phenotype of responding clones was assigned using the separately sequenced CD4+ and CD8+ repertoires. TCRdb reprocessing: public reads trimmed at Q25 with fastp, clones called with MiXCR, in-frame beta chains kept. Every CDR3 protein is listed once, alongside the most common genes and DNA of its rows. TCRdb's processing, not the authors', yielded these V and J calls. In this sample the table shows 540,000 or so distinct CDR3 sequences, about a fifth of which occur a single time. The ten most abundant clones make up under 15% of the sample.

The CDR3 goes from the cysteine to the phenylalanine over 16 residues. Kept here is only the CDR3 DNA, which spans 48 bases and is read in frame from base 1. Paper-wide results and their limitations: Clones contracting from day 15 to 85 had balanced CD4/CD8 phenotypes, while a second wave expanding from day 15 to 37 was biased towards CD4+. Only two mild cases were covered in the study, and larger cohorts including severe cases with pre-infection samples were considered necessary. Some responding clones were found in pre-infection memory, which suggests that pre-existing cross-reactive memory T cells took part in the SARS-CoV-2 response. Contracting CD4+ clones appeared mostly in the CM and EM memory subsets, whereas CD8+ clones were enriched in EMRA. Whether the second-wave clones peaking on day 37 were SARS-CoV-2 specific was not confirmed.

Ficoll-Paque density gradient centrifugation was the method used to isolate PBMCs. This clonotype was sampled from an adult woman who had mild COVID-19 (a few samples of this study predate the infection). The sample titles of this study are shuffled in the database, so cell type and time point are left out; the donor was told from shared clones. The material sequenced was PBMCs or a T cell subset sorted from them (not recorded which). The chain joins TRBV12-3 or TRBV12-4 to TRBJ2-3, with 8 middle bases fitting TRBD2. The encoded CDR3 is CASSGATSGRTHTQYF. The nucleotide sequence is given as TGTGCCAGCAGTGGGGCTACTAGCGGACGCACACATACGCAGTATTTT.